Listed below are T cell receptor beta chains from one sample, sequenced in a study of cytomegalovirus exposure and HLA in healthy donors. The repertoire was sequenced with immunoSEQ multiplex PCR; TCRdb's copy has only in-frame clones and lacks some. The sample comprises around 53,000 clones, about 82% of which are singletons, and roughly 1.6% rests with the top ten. The sequenced sample was PBMCs. The receptors here all came from a man aged 25 to 40 in good health and CMV-seronegative. The CDR3 runs from the conserved cysteine through the conserved F or W. The order of the fields is V gene, J gene, D gene, CDR3 protein. D genes are given only for firm matches.

V gene: TRBV2; J gene: TRBJ2-5; D gene: .; CDR3 protein: CARQGLGETQYF
V gene: TRBV19; J gene: TRBJ2-7; D gene: TRBD2; CDR3 protein: CASSPGLAGELWRSYEQYF
V gene: TRBV4-2; J gene: TRBJ2-1; D gene: .; CDR3 protein: CASSQDSRVGGRDEQFF
V gene: TRBV5-4; J gene: TRBJ1-3; D gene: .; CDR3 protein: CASSHGGQGQVTIYF
V gene: TRBV11-2; J gene: TRBJ2-7; D gene: TRBD2; CDR3 protein: CASSPNTGLASEQYF
V gene: TRBV25-1; J gene: .; D gene: .; CDR3 protein: CASSEFRDNEQFF
V gene: TRBV19; J gene: TRBJ2-5; D gene: TRBD1; CDR3 protein: CASSMDRDVKTQYF
V gene: TRBV4-2; J gene: TRBJ1-2; D gene: TRBD1; CDR3 protein: CASSRALTDRASISGYTF
V gene: TRBV6-5; J gene: .; D gene: TRBD1; CDR3 protein: CASSSPGQGRIEQYF
V gene: TRBV2; J gene: TRBJ2-5; D gene: .; CDR3 protein: CASSGQPAGKQETQYF
V gene: TRBV7-3; J gene: TRBJ1-2; D gene: .; CDR3 protein: CASSPKDGGGGYTF
V gene: TRBV29-1; J gene: TRBJ1-2; D gene: TRBD1; CDR3 protein: CSVEDHRRQGQNYGYTF
V gene: TRBV5-8; J gene: TRBJ2-3; D gene: TRBD2; CDR3 protein: CASSLVRSTSGIDADTQYF
V gene: TRBV7-9; J gene: TRBJ1-2; D gene: .; CDR3 protein: CASSFDTYGYTF